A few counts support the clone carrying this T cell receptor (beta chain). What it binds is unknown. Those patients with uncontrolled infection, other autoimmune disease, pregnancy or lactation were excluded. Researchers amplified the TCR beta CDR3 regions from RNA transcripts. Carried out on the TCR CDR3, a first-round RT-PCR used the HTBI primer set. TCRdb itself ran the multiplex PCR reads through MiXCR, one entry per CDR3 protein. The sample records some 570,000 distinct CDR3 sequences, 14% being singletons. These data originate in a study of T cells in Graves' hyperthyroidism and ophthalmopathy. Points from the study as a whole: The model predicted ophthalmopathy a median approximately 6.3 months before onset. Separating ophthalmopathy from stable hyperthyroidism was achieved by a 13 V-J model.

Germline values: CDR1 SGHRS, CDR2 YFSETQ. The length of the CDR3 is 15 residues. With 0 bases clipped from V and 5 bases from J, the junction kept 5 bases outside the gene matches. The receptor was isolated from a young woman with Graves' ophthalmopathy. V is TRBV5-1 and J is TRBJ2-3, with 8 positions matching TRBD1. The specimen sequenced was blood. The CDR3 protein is CASSLAQGAGDTQYF. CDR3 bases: TGCGCCAGCAGCTTGGCCCAGGGGGCTGGAGATACGCAGTATTTT.